The TCR beta chain described here comes from a study of cytomegalovirus exposure and HLA in healthy donors. Overall study findings and caveats: Only CMV serostatus was available as immune exposure information. Clonal expansion was found to be greater in HLA-associated TCR beta chains than in equally common others in a later analysis.

Primers included in the PCR were 60 Vbeta and 13 Jbeta primers. Assay used: immunoSEQ multiplex PCR; TCRdb lists only in-frame clones, some missing. Seen here are under 300,000 clones, roughly four fifths observed once, and the top ten hold about 7.5%. Healthy individuals who donated bone marrow served as the donors. Notes on this clone: Its antigen is still unknown.

V lost 4 bases to trimming and J lost 4 bases, with 13 bases between them. CDR3 length: 14 amino acids. The germline gives CDR1 MDHEN, CDR2 SYDVKM. The source of this sequence is a woman aged 55-69 years in good health and CMV-seropositive. The source material was PBMCs. The rearrangement links TRBV28 to TRBJ1-2; D is possibly TRBD1 (6 bases). The CDR3 sequence: CASSSTDSFYGYTF. The CDR3 DNA follows: TGTGCCAGCAGTTCGACGGACAGTTTCTATGGCTACACCTTC.